This TCR beta chain was observed in a study of PD-L1 blockade in urothelial cancer. Study details: Patients started atezolizumab in the mid-2010s, 1,200 mg intravenously every 3 weeks.

Time point defined: pretreatment peripheral blood. The CDR3 runs 13 residues. V was clipped by 0 bases and J by 6 bases, with 8 bases between them. Germline-derived CDR1 and CDR2 are MNHEY and SVGAGI. This clone showed up just once. Profiling relied on immunoSEQ multiplex PCR, and the TCRdb table lists in-frame clones only, not all of them. This table holds almost 50,000 clones, roughly 80% found once. This TCR was recovered from a man in his 70s with urothelial cancer. This specimen consisted of PBMCs, obtained around atezolizumab (anti-PD-L1) treatment. The rearrangement links TRBV6-5 to TRBJ1-1; tentatively, D is TRBD1 (5 bases). This CDR3 is CASSYSGEAEAFF. In nucleotides, the CDR3 is TGTGCCAGCAGTTACTCGGGGGAGGCTGAAGCTTTCTTT.